This is a list of T cell receptor beta chains from one sample in a study of a mutant IDH1 vaccine in newly diagnosed glioma. Antigens of these TCRs are unknown. Clones were read by immunoSEQ multiplex PCR, and TCRdb kept only the in-frame ones, dropping some. This sample has some 12,000 clones; 81% occur once, and the top ten carry around 18%. This specimen consisted of PBMCs, obtained from a glioma patient whose treatment included an IDH1 peptide vaccine. All receptors come from a man in his thirties or forties with glioma. CDR3s include the opening cysteine and the closing phenylalanine or tryptophan. A D gene is named only where the DNA matches it firmly. Expanded clones are given a class, and other clones once, few, many or no size at all.

d_call: -; v_call: TRBV6-5; j_call: TRBJ2-2; cdr3_length: 14; clone_size: -; cdr3_nt: TGTGCCAGCAGTTACATGACAGATCACGGGGAGCTGTTTTTT; cdr3_aa: CASSYMTDHGELFF
d_call: TRBD1; v_call: TRBV7-1; j_call: TRBJ2-7; cdr3_length: 13; clone_size: -; cdr3_nt: TGTGCCAGCAGCTTAAACAGGGGCTACGAGCAGTACTTC; cdr3_aa: CASSLNRGYEQYF
d_call: -; v_call: TRBV25-1; j_call: TRBJ1-1; cdr3_length: 15; clone_size: -; cdr3_nt: TGTGCCAGCAGTGAATGGCGGGGAAGGGCCACTGAAGCTTTCTTT; cdr3_aa: CASSEWRGRATEAFF
d_call: -; v_call: TRBV12-2; j_call: TRBJ1-4; cdr3_length: 13; clone_size: -; cdr3_nt: TGTGCAAGTCAAGGGCGGGCCGGGGAAAAACTGTTTTTT; cdr3_aa: CASQGRAGEKLFF
d_call: -; v_call: TRBV11-1; j_call: TRBJ2-7; cdr3_length: 15; clone_size: -; cdr3_nt: TGTGCCAGCAGCTCCAGGGGCCCCAGCTCCTACGAGCAGTACTTC; cdr3_aa: CASSSRGPSSYEQYF
d_call: -; v_call: TRBV25-1; j_call: TRBJ1-1; cdr3_length: 16; clone_size: few; cdr3_nt: TGTGCCAGCAGTGAAAATTCCGACAGATTGAACACTGAAGCTTTCTTT; cdr3_aa: CASSENSDRLNTEAFF
d_call: TRBD1; v_call: TRBV5-1; j_call: TRBJ1-2; cdr3_length: 16; clone_size: -; cdr3_nt: TGCGCCAGCTCCACTAAGCCAGGGGGCCCAGACTATGGCTACACCTTC; cdr3_aa: CASSTKPGGPDYGYTF
d_call: -; v_call: TRBV9; j_call: TRBJ1-5; cdr3_length: 15; clone_size: -; cdr3_nt: TGTGCCAGCAGCGAAGACGGGGGCACCTACGAACCCCAGCATTTT; cdr3_aa: CASSEDGGTYEPQHF
d_call: TRBD1; v_call: TRBV15; j_call: TRBJ1-5; cdr3_length: 15; clone_size: -; cdr3_nt: TGTGCCACCAGCAGAGAAGGGGGCCTGAGCCAGCCCCAGCATTTT; cdr3_aa: CATSREGGLSQPQHF
d_call: -; v_call: TRBV5-1; j_call: TRBJ1-1; cdr3_length: 15; clone_size: -; cdr3_nt: TGCGCCAGCAGCCCCATCGACAGCGTTAACACTGAAGCTTTCTTT; cdr3_aa: CASSPIDSVNTEAFF
d_call: TRBD2; v_call: TRBV7-2; j_call: TRBJ2-7; cdr3_length: 14; clone_size: once; cdr3_nt: TGTGCCAGCAGCTTGGAGACTAGCGGTTACGAGCAGTACTTC; cdr3_aa: CASSLETSGYEQYF
d_call: TRBD1; v_call: TRBV7-6; j_call: TRBJ1-2; cdr3_length: 15; clone_size: -; cdr3_nt: TGTGCCAGCAGCCCGATGGGACAGGTGAACTATGGCTACACCTTC; cdr3_aa: CASSPMGQVNYGYTF
d_call: -; v_call: TRBV6-5; j_call: TRBJ2-7; cdr3_length: 13; clone_size: -; cdr3_nt: TGTGCCAGCAGTGCGAGAGAGGGCGGCGAGCAGTACTTC; cdr3_aa: CASSAREGGEQYF
d_call: TRBD1; v_call: TRBV2; j_call: TRBJ2-7; cdr3_length: 13; clone_size: -; cdr3_nt: TGTGCCAGCCGGGAACAGGGGGCGCCCGAGCAGTACTTC; cdr3_aa: CASREQGAPEQYF
d_call: TRBD2; v_call: TRBV11-2; j_call: TRBJ2-1; cdr3_length: 16; clone_size: -; cdr3_nt: TGTGCCAGCAGCCCTAGCGGGAGTTTGGCCTACAATGAGCAGTTCTTC; cdr3_aa: CASSPSGSLAYNEQFF
d_call: -; v_call: TRBV5-4; j_call: TRBJ2-3; cdr3_length: 14; clone_size: -; cdr3_nt: TGTGCCAGCAGCCCCTGGGATGTCTTAGATACGCAGTATTTT; cdr3_aa: CASSPWDVLDTQYF
d_call: -; v_call: TRBV4-1; j_call: TRBJ2-7; cdr3_length: 15; clone_size: once; cdr3_nt: TGCGCCAGCAGCCCCCATAGCGGTTTCGCCTACGAGCAGTACTTC; cdr3_aa: CASSPHSGFAYEQYF
d_call: -; v_call: TRBV19; j_call: TRBJ1-5; cdr3_length: 13; clone_size: few; cdr3_nt: TGTGCCAGTAGTATTCAGGCCGCTCAGCCCCAGCATTTT; cdr3_aa: CASSIQAAQPQHF
d_call: TRBD1; v_call: TRBV10-3; j_call: TRBJ1-1; cdr3_length: 16; clone_size: few; cdr3_nt: TGTGCCATCAGCCTGGGGTTCGAGACAGGGGGCACTGAAGCTTTCTTT; cdr3_aa: CAISLGFETGGTEAFF
d_call: TRBD2; v_call: TRBV10-2; j_call: TRBJ2-1; cdr3_length: 15; clone_size: -; cdr3_nt: TGCGCCAGCAGTGCTGCGGGGGGTATTACTAATGAGCAGTTCTTC; cdr3_aa: CASSAAGGITNEQFF
d_call: -; v_call: TRBV27; j_call: TRBJ1-1; cdr3_length: 16; clone_size: -; cdr3_nt: TGTGCCAGCAGTTTAATTTTAGGTAGACGGGACACTGAAGCTTTCTTT; cdr3_aa: CASSLILGRRDTEAFF
d_call: TRBD1; v_call: TRBV6-1; j_call: TRBJ1-1; cdr3_length: 14; clone_size: -; cdr3_nt: TGTGCCAGCAGTGCCACAGGGGATTTAGGTGGGACTTTCTTT; cdr3_aa: CASSATGDLGGTFF
d_call: -; v_call: TRBV6-4; j_call: TRBJ2-1; cdr3_length: 15; clone_size: few; cdr3_nt: TGTGCCAGCAGTGCTTCTGGGGAACCTTACAATGAGCAGTTCTTC; cdr3_aa: CASSASGEPYNEQFF
d_call: -; v_call: TRBV27; j_call: TRBJ1-2; cdr3_length: 13; clone_size: few; cdr3_nt: TGTGCCAGCTGGGACTATGGGAACTATGGCTACACCTTC; cdr3_aa: CASWDYGNYGYTF
d_call: TRBD2; v_call: TRBV5-1; j_call: TRBJ2-7; cdr3_length: 14; clone_size: once; cdr3_nt: TGCGCCAGCAGCCGGGGGGGGGAAAACTACGAGCAGTACTTC; cdr3_aa: CASSRGGENYEQYF
d_call: -; v_call: TRBV5-1; j_call: TRBJ1-4; cdr3_length: 14; clone_size: -; cdr3_nt: TGCGCCAGCAGCCGGGGGGCGGCTAATGAAAAACTGTTTTTT; cdr3_aa: CASSRGAANEKLFF
d_call: -; v_call: TRBV6-1; j_call: TRBJ1-2; cdr3_length: 15; clone_size: -; cdr3_nt: TGTGCCAGCTCTGAAAGTCCGGCCTTAGCCTATGGCTACACCTTC; cdr3_aa: CASSESPALAYGYTF
d_call: -; v_call: TRBV5-1; j_call: TRBJ1-2; cdr3_length: 13; clone_size: -; cdr3_nt: TGCGCCAGCAGCCCGGGGACGGCCTATGGCTACACCTTC; cdr3_aa: CASSPGTAYGYTF
d_call: -; v_call: TRBV27; j_call: TRBJ2-2; cdr3_length: 14; clone_size: -; cdr3_nt: TGTGCCAGCAGTTACACTGAGAACACCGGGGAGCTGTTTTTT; cdr3_aa: CASSYTENTGELFF
d_call: TRBD1; v_call: TRBV19; j_call: TRBJ1-1; cdr3_length: 15; clone_size: -; cdr3_nt: TGTGCCAGTAGTATGCAACAGGGGGCAGGGACTGAAGCTTTCTTT; cdr3_aa: CASSMQQGAGTEAFF
d_call: -; v_call: TRBV5-1; j_call: TRBJ2-3; cdr3_length: 12; clone_size: -; cdr3_nt: TGCGCCAGCAGCTTAAAGGGAAGCACGCAGTATTTT; cdr3_aa: CASSLKGSTQYF
d_call: -; v_call: TRBV2; j_call: TRBJ1-5; cdr3_length: 14; clone_size: -; cdr3_nt: TGTGCCAGCAGTCTACAGGGCCTGGGTCAGCCCCAGCATTTT; cdr3_aa: CASSLQGLGQPQHF
d_call: -; v_call: TRBV4-2; j_call: TRBJ2-3; cdr3_length: 16; clone_size: -; cdr3_nt: TGTGCCAGCAGCCCAAGATTTGGGGTTAGCACAGATACGCAGTATTTT; cdr3_aa: CASSPRFGVSTDTQYF
d_call: -; v_call: TRBV19; j_call: TRBJ2-7; cdr3_length: 11; clone_size: -; cdr3_nt: TGTGCCAGTAGTACCCCGGGACCACTGGACTTC; cdr3_aa: CASSTPGPLDF
d_call: -; v_call: TRBV12-5; j_call: TRBJ1-5; cdr3_length: 11; clone_size: -; cdr3_nt: TGTGCTAGTGCCCTCAATCAGCCCCAGCATTTT; cdr3_aa: CASALNQPQHF
d_call: -; v_call: TRBV18; j_call: TRBJ1-1; cdr3_length: 14; clone_size: few; cdr3_nt: TGTGCCAGCCTCCCTGGGAGGGGCAACACTGAAGCTTTCTTT; cdr3_aa: CASLPGRGNTEAFF
d_call: -; v_call: TRBV5-5; j_call: TRBJ2-3; cdr3_length: 13; clone_size: -; cdr3_nt: TGTGCCAGCAGCTTTGTTTCGACAGATACGCAGTATTTT; cdr3_aa: CASSFVSTDTQYF
d_call: -; v_call: TRBV7-2; j_call: TRBJ2-7; cdr3_length: 15; clone_size: -; cdr3_nt: TGTGCCAGCAGTTTTTTAGGGGCGAGCTCCTACGAGCAGTACTTC; cdr3_aa: CASSFLGASSYEQYF
d_call: -; v_call: TRBV7-9; j_call: TRBJ2-1; cdr3_length: 17; clone_size: -; cdr3_nt: TGTGCCAGCAGCTCATTACTACCGGGGTCAACTTACAATGAGCAGTTCTTC; cdr3_aa: CASSSLLPGSTYNEQFF